This TCR beta chain was observed in a study of T cell responses to AZD1222 COVID-19 vaccine. Study results and caveats: Most donors were white British, females outnumbered males, and clonal diversity was possibly underestimated.

From germline, CDR1 is LNHDA and CDR2 SQIVND (reference sequence). This CDR3 is built from 14 residues. V was cut by 6 bases and J by 0 bases, with 8 bases left in between. Points on this clone: Its target is not known.

Measured with immunoSEQ multiplex PCR; TCRdb has only the in-frame clones, and not every one. Seen here are roughly 150,000 clones, roughly 90% observed once, and the top ten hold 1.3% to 1.5%. The receptor was derived from an adult in good health. The material sequenced was peripheral blood, taken on day 0 of AZD1222 vaccination. The V and J genes are TRBV19 and TRBJ1-4; TRBD1 might be the D (5 bases). CDR3 sequence reads: CASSREPTNEKLFF. CDR3 in DNA: TGTGCCAGTAGCAGGGAGCCAACTAATGAAAAACTGTTTTTT.